This T cell receptor beta chain was identified in a study of graft-versus-host responses after intestinal transplantation. Study in general: Uniformly, recipients were administered anti-thymocyte globulin induction with subsequent tacrolimus and steroids for 3 to 4 years.

Repertoires were generated with immunoSEQ multiplex PCR, while TCRdb's copy carries only in-frame clones and drops some. The table shows 90,000 to 120,000 clones, with about 90% occurring only once. Note on this clone: The target antigen is unknown.

The TCR was taken from a human donor who received an intestinal transplant. This specimen consisted of unstimulated CD4+ T cells sorted from spleen or lymph node cells, obtained before intestinal transplant.

Here the CDR3 DNA reads TGTGCCAGCAGCCATAGAGTTCTGGGGAACACTGAAGCTTTCTTT. Encoded protein: CASSHRVLGNTEAFF. The chain is built from TRBV14 and TRBJ1-1; unclear D gene. The CDR3 sequence is 15 residues long. V was trimmed by 3 bases and J by 1 base, leaving 12 bases between them. The germline V gene encodes CDR1 SGHDN and CDR2 FVKESK.